This T cell receptor beta chain was obtained from a study of T cells in Graves' hyperthyroidism and ophthalmopathy (dated by TCRdb to 2018 to 2020). Regarding the complete study: Peripheral blood was sampled at the time of initial diagnosis, prior to any treatment. After sampling, hyperthyroidism patients received methimazole starting at 30 mg daily, and ophthalmopathy patients received high-dose intravenous methylprednisolone. In about six Graves' hyperthyroidism patients, the study also compared T-cell repertoires from thyroid tissue with T-cell repertoires from blood. TCR Vbeta CDR3 sequencing of 130 to 150 peripheral blood samples (around 45 ophthalmopathy, about 80 hyperthyroidism and roughly 17 progressor patients) is reported in the paper. The 100 discovery patients were randomly split 7:3 into training and test sets. An independent validation cohort of 18 to 20 hyperthyroidism patients and about 16 patients who later progressed to ophthalmopathy tested prospective prediction of ophthalmopathy. A discovery cohort of roughly 100 patients, approximately 45 with Graves' ophthalmopathy and approximately 55 with stable Graves' hyperthyroidism, was used to find distinguishing TCR V-J signatures.

The sample holds many counts of this clonotype. The target of this receptor is not known. There are no base qualities to consult, and no much larger clone falls within one base. Amplification of TCR beta CDR3 regions was carried out from RNA transcripts. The first round of RT-PCR for the TCR CDR3 was performed with the HTBI primer set and the Qiagen OneStep RT-PCR kit. Libraries were constructed in a second round of multiplex PCR, after which size selection and purification were performed. Libraries were sequenced paired-end with 100 bp reads on an Illumina HiSeq2000. As for the authors' bioinformatics: Raw data were processed with SOAPnuke, discarding reads with adapters, uncalled bases, mean Phred below 15, or no exact constant-primer or identifier match. High-quality paired reads were merged using COPE v1.2.5, and each unique nucleotide sequence was defined as a clonotype. MiTCR v1.1 was used to align the clonotypes against IMGT TRBV, TRBD and TRBJ reference segments. Analysis was restricted to V-J combinations with a frequency above 0.0001, which covered about 99% of repertoires. A TCS score was defined as the ratio between F50 (clonal expansion) and ExV (chaos), using BLOSUM62-based TCRdist between CDR3 peptides within each V-J. Welch's t-statistics and random forest reduced around 550 V-J features to 13, which were used in a naive Bayes classifier (R e1071). TCRdb reanalyzed the raw reads on its own, using fastp at Q25 for trimming and MiXCR for clone calling, and kept in-frame beta chains. A single entry per CDR3 protein holds the most common genes and DNA from its merged rows. The V and J calls, along with clone size, are taken from TCRdb and not from the paper's own processing. This sample holds some 720,000 distinct CDR3 sequences; 15% to 20% were observed only once. Approximately 8.4% of the sample is held by the ten biggest clonotypes.

A patient counted as having stable Graves' hyperthyroidism if no progression to ophthalmopathy occurred over 18 months of follow-up. Hyperthyroidism patients were newly diagnosed, with disease duration under 2 months, and aged 18 to 65 years. Exclusion was applied to patients with uncontrolled infections, other autoimmune diseases, pregnancy or lactation. Diagnoses relied on clinical symptoms, serum thyroxine and TRAb, thyroid ultrasound and orbital computed tomography. PBMCs were isolated from about 10 ml of fresh peripheral blood by Ficoll-Paque density gradient centrifugation. Total RNA was extracted with Trizol reagent, and quality was checked on an Agilent 2100 Bioanalyzer. General findings and caveats noted by the study authors: Sample size was not statistically predetermined, and investigators were not blinded to group allocation. In validation, the model predicted progression to ophthalmopathy a median of about 6.8 months before onset, with about 67% sensitivity and about 72% specificity. Most expanded thyroid clonotypes (frequency above 0.001) were also detected in blood, a finding suggesting that blood repertoires may reflect thyroid immune responses. In cross-validation, a model built on a 13 V-J signature told ophthalmopathy apart from stable hyperthyroidism with approximately 90% sensitivity and 81% to 82% specificity, and in testing the same model reached 80%/75%.

From the germline V gene (reference sequence), CDR1 is DFQATT and CDR2 is SNEGSKA. Relative to germline, V is 0 bases shorter and J is 1 base shorter, with 12 bases between their ends. The CDR3 covers 15 residues, taking in both the cysteine and the phenylalanine. CDR3 DNA only is kept here, 45 bases in frame from base 1. The sequenced material came from blood. This TCR was sampled from a man younger than 35 with Graves' hyperthyroidism. This sequence uses TRBV20-1 and TRBJ2-5; the D element could tentatively be TRBD1 or TRBD2, as 5 bases agree for each. CDR3 region: CSAREPGGGQETQYF. Here is the DNA: TGCAGTGCTAGAGAGCCCGGTGGGGGCCAAGAGACCCAGTACTTC.